What follows is one T cell receptor beta chain and its context. The data derive from a study of T cell changes during pregnancy in multiple sclerosis. Data came from immunoSEQ multiplex PCR; TCRdb stores just in-frame clones and leaves some out. Among more than 3,000 clones, under 90% were seen once, and the ten largest hold 15% to 20%. CDR3 length equals 20 residues. In germline, CDR1 is SGHAT, CDR2 FQNNGV. V shed 0 bases, J shed 5 bases, and the junction held 12 bases outside the gene matches. This clonotype was sampled from a female donor in good health, enrolled as a control in a pregnancy study. The chain couples TRBV11-2 to TRBJ2-3; TRBD2 matches 15 bases. The sample consisted of CD8+ T cells from peripheral blood mononuclear cells, taken in the first trimester of pregnancy. The CDR3: CASSLEGLAGGLDRGDTQYF. CDR3 DNA sequence: TGTGCCAGCAGCTTAGAGGGACTAGCGGGAGGTCTCGACCGGGGAGATACGCAGTATTTT.